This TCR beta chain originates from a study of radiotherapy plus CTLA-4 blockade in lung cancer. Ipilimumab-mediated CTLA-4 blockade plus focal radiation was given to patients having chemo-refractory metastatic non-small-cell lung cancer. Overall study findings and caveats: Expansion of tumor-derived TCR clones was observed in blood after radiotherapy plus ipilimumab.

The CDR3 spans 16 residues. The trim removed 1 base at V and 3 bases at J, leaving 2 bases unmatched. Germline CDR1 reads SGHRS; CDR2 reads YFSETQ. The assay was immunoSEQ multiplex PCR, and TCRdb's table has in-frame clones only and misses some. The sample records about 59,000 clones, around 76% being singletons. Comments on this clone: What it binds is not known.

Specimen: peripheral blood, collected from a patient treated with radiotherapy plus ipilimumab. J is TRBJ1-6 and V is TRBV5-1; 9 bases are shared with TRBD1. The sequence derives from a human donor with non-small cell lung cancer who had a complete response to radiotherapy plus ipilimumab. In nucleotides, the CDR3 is TGCGCCAGCAGCTTGTCGACAGGGGGCTATAATTCACCCCTCCACTTT. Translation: CASSLSTGGYNSPLHF.